A single T cell receptor (beta chain) is shown here with its context. Its antigen is unknown. The sample belongs to a study of CXCR3-negative and CXCR3-positive naive CD8 T cells. Study-wide results and caveats: TRBV-TRBJ usage was alike in naive CXCR3-negative and CXCR3-positive cells but differed in memory cells. Partial loss of CXCR3 expression followed cryopreservation; most assays used fresh PBMCs. Relative to memory CD8+ cells, whose diversity was much lower, both naive subsets had comparably high diversity. TRB CDR3 hydrophobicity was greater in CXCR3-positive naive cells than in CXCR3-negative naive cells.

The CDR3 is 13 amino acids. CDR1 is MRHNA and CDR2 is SNTAGT in the germline V gene. The study made its TRB cDNA libraries by 5' RACE, adding UMI labels. From the 5' RACE reads, TCRdb lists one entry per CDR3 protein and no DNA. The sample has around 65,000 distinct CDR3 sequences; the top ten hold around 0.7%. The sequenced material came from naive CXCR3+ CD8+ T cells from blood. The subset denotes: CD45RO-CCR7+CD27+CD95- naive CD8+ T cells expressing CXCR3 (TNR3+). The sequence was collected from a human donor in good health. Some clones in this sample may be carry-over from other donors' samples. The J gene is TRBJ2-7, the V gene TRBV6-4. CDR3 sequence reads: CASCDRVTYEQYF.